What follows are 5 T cell receptor beta chains derived from one specimen sequenced in a study of T cell changes during pregnancy in multiple sclerosis. The method was immunoSEQ multiplex PCR; TCRdb's version includes in-frame clones alone and lacks a portion of them. In the table there are tens of thousands of clones, approximately 90% of which are singletons. The specimen was CD4+ T cells from peripheral blood mononuclear cells, collected after pregnancy. These receptors all stem from a female donor in good health, enrolled as a control in a pregnancy study.

This clone was detected only a few times. The chain couples TRBV2 to TRBJ2-7; the match to TRBD2 covers 7 bases. CDR1 SNHLY and CDR2 FYNNEI come from the germline V gene. The CDR3 loop spans 13 amino acids. After removal of 5 bases from V and 7 bases from J, the junction contained 8 bases not matched to a gene. CDR3 in amino acids: CASSSTGAGEQYF. Written as DNA, the CDR3 is TGTGCCAGCAGTTCAACGGGAGCGGGGGAGCAGTACTTC.

The CDR3 here is CASSFRTGNTDTQYF. For the CDR3, the DNA is TGCGCCAGCAGCTTCCGGACAGGAAACACAGATACGCAGTATTTT. This sequence joins TRBV5-1 and TRBJ2-3; TRBD1 matches at 7 bases. This CDR3 spans 15 amino acids. The germline CDR1 and CDR2 sequences are SGHRS and YFSETQ. V lost 2 bases and J lost 2; bases outside the gene matches: 5.

The chain links TRBV19 to TRBJ2-7; the D is unclear. CDR3 size: 15 residues. The V gene lost 5 bases and the J gene lost 5 bases, with 19 bases spanning the gap. CDR1 and CDR2 (germline): LNHDA, SQIVND (reference sequence). CDR3 nucleotide sequence: TGTGCCAGTAGTCCGAACCCCGACACACCCAACGAGCAGTACTTC. Its protein is CASSPNPDTPNEQYF.

The J gene is TRBJ1-1, the V gene TRBV30; D not resolved. CDR1 and CDR2 from the germline V gene are GTSNPN and SVGIG (reference sequence). Trimming removed 0 bases at V and 10 bases at J, with 12 bases between. The CDR3 loop spans 12 amino acids. The CDR3: CAWSVQRASAFF. The CDR3 coding sequence is TGTGCCTGGAGTGTACAGAGGGCGTCAGCTTTCTTT.

This clone appeared once. V usage is TRBV6-1 and J usage is TRBJ1-1; 7 bases are a match to TRBD1. V lost 6 bases and J lost 8; bases outside the gene matches: 9. CDR1 and CDR2 (germline): MNHNS, SASEGT. There are 13 residues in the CDR3. The CDR3, as DNA: TGTGCCAGCAGAGGGACAGCGATAGGCGAAGCTTTCTTT. The encoded protein is CASRGTAIGEAFF.